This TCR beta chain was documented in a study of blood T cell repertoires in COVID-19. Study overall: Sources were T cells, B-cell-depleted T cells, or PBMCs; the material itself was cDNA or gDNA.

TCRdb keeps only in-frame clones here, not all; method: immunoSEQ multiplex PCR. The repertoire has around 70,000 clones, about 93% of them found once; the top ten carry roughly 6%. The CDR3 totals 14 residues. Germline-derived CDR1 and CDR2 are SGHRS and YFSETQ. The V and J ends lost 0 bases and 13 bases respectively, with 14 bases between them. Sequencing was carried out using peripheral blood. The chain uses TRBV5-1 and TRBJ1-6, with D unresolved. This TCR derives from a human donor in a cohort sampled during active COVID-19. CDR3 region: CASSLAIWNSPLHF. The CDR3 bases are TGCGCCAGCAGCTTGGCCATATGGAACAGCCCCCTCCACTTT.